This T cell receptor beta chain was profiled in a study of OX40 agonist ivuxolimab in advanced cancers. General observations from the study: Clonal expansion among partial responders at 0.1-3.0 mg/kg ranked near the lowest.

The V gene lost 2 bases and the J gene lost 5 bases, with 15 bases spanning the gap. The CDR3 runs to 15 residues. CDR1 and CDR2 (germline): MNHEY, SVGAGI. Worth noting for this clone: Its antigen is undetermined.

Profiled with immunoSEQ multiplex PCR; TCRdb holds only in-frame clones, not every one. The table shows approximately 58,000 clones, with more than 75% occurring only once. The input for sequencing was CD4+ or CD8+ T cells sorted from blood, taken in a trial of the OX40 agonist ivuxolimab. This sequence was found in an adult with an advanced solid tumor such as melanoma, head and neck, liver or kidney cancer. V usage is TRBV6-5 and J usage is TRBJ1-1, with TRBD1 as a possible D gene (5 bases). In DNA, the CDR3 is TGTGCCAGCAGTTACAAGGGGACGGGGTGGACTGAAGCTTTCTTT. Its protein is CASSYKGTGWTEAFF.